This entry concerns a single TCR beta chain. Per the original methods: Quantification of nucleated cells was approximated via reference gene primer amplification. The data were produced by immunoSEQ multiplex PCR, yet TCRdb's version contains in-frame clones alone and is incomplete. V and J calls and clone size are those listed in that table; D and trimming were worked out from the DNA. In the table there are some 200,000 clones, more than 85% of which are singletons. The entry originates in a study of blood T cell repertoires in COVID-19. The wider study: The samples span acute and convalescent COVID-19 from the United States, Italy and Spain.

The CDR3 length is 14 residues. The ends lost 6 bases at V and 8 bases at J; junction bases unmatched: 3. The germline V gene has CDR1 MRHNA and CDR2 SNTAGT. The sequencing input was peripheral blood. The gene calls are TRBV6-4 and TRBJ2-1, with 14 bases that match TRBD2. The sequence derives from a man in his forties with active or convalescent COVID-19. As DNA, the CDR3 is TGTGCCAGCAGCGAGGGACTAGCGGGGGATGAGCAGTTCTTC. Translation: CASSEGLAGDEQFF.